This passage covers 16 T cell receptor beta chains from one sample sequenced in a study of CD8 T cells in ankylosing spondylitis. TCRdb recomputed calls from the 5' RACE reads with MiXCR, one row per CDR3 protein. The sample includes some 400,000 distinct CDR3 sequences, approximately 20% of them seen just once. Study results and caveats: There was a TCR beta motif, made of several highly homologous variants, that appeared characteristic of ankylosing spondylitis blood.

No antigen has been assigned to these receptors. Sequencing used blood, either unsorted or a sorted T cell fraction (not recorded which). Receptors originate from a male donor with ankylosing spondylitis.

This clonotype has more than one count but fewer than ten. The V call is TRBV5-1, the J call TRBJ2-2; D possibly uses TRBD1 or TRBD2 (6 bases each). Germline V gene lookup returns CDR1 SGHRS and CDR2 YFSETQ. This CDR3 spans 14 amino acids. Trimming shortened V by 5 bases and J by 1 base, and 9 bases separated the two germline ends. CDR3 sequence: CASRAGQNTGELFF. Written as DNA, the CDR3 is TGCGCCAGCAGGGCGGGACAGAACACCGGGGAGCTGTTTTTT.

Of note for this clonotype: Mismatch with germline at one junction end may stem from a read error. The V call is TRBV20-1, the J call TRBJ1-2, with D perhaps matching TRBD1 (5 bases). In germline, CDR1 is DFQATT, CDR2 SNEGSKA (reference sequence). CDR3 length equals 14 residues. The CDR3 DNA is TGCAGTGCTAGAGACCCGGGACGGGACTACGGCTACACCTTC. Translating gives CSARDPGRDYGYTF.

V is TRBV20-1 and J is TRBJ2-3; a possible D gene is TRBD1 (6 bases). The CDR3 is 14 residues long. V was pared by 1 base and J by 0 bases, with 8 bases between. Germline V lookup: CDR1 DFQATT, CDR2 SNEGSKA (reference sequence). CDR3 DNA: TGCAGTGCTAGAGGGGGGACAAGCACAGATACGCAGTATTTT. Encoded protein: CSARGGTSTDTQYF.

This clonotype was seen a handful of times. CDR3 bases: TGCAGTGCTAGAGAAGGGGAAACTGAAGCTTTCTTT. It codes for CSAREGETEAFF. The chain has TRBV20-1 and TRBJ1-1, with D perhaps TRBD1 (5 bases). Germline CDR1 is DFQATT and CDR2 is SNEGSKA (reference sequence). Trimming stripped 0 bases from V and 5 bases from J, with 7 bases between. The CDR3 totals 12 residues.

This clonotype was seen a few times. This chain uses TRBV20-1 with TRBJ2-7; unclear D gene. Between the trimmed V and J ends, which lost 6 bases and 4 bases, there was a span of 13 bases. The CDR3 runs 12 residues. Germline CDR1 is DFQATT and CDR2 is SNEGSKA (reference sequence). CDR3 DNA sequence: TGCAGTGCGGCCAGCAGGCGTTACGAGCAGTACTTC. Protein: CSAASRRYEQYF.

This clonotype was seen a handful of times. This chain uses TRBV28 with TRBJ1-2; a weak D match, TRBD1 (6 bases). There are 17 residues in the CDR3. V was pared by 6 bases and J by 6 bases, with 26 bases between. Germline CDR1 and CDR2: MDHEN and SYDVKM. The CDR3 nucleotides read TGTGCCAGCAGACTCTCAAACACGGGGGGCGCATCGAATGGCTACACCTTC. As protein: CASRLSNTGGASNGYTF.

This clonotype was observed a few times. The chain combines TRBV9 with TRBJ2-7, with D possibly matching TRBD2 (6 bases). The CDR3 is 16 amino acids. V lost 0 bases, J lost 2 bases, and 15 bases lay in between. Germline lookup yields CDR1 SGDLS and CDR2 YYNGEE. As DNA, the CDR3 is TGTGCCAGCAGCGTAGGAAGGAGCGGGCCACCCTACGAGCAGTACTTC. Translated: CASSVGRSGPPYEQYF.

This clonotype was detected a few times. The chain combines TRBV25-1 with TRBJ1-2, with 9 bases matching TRBD1. V dropped 3 bases and J dropped 3; count of bases not matched to a gene: 8. CDR1 and CDR2 from the germline V gene are MGHDK and SYGVNS. The CDR3 is 16 residues long. CDR3 region: CASSEGGTGIYYGYTF. The CDR3 DNA is TGTGCCAGCAGTGAGGGAGGGACAGGGATATACTATGGCTACACCTTC.

This clonotype is a singleton in its sample. The chain combines TRBV19 with TRBJ2-7; no definite D call. V was cut by 3 bases and J by 3 bases, with 9 bases left in between. Germline V CDR1 and CDR2: LNHDA, SQIVND (reference sequence). This CDR3 contains 13 residues. DNA for the CDR3: TGTGCCAGTAGTATCAGTGATGGCTACGAGCAGTACTTC. Translating it yields CASSISDGYEQYF.

This clonotype was found a few times. The rearrangement uses TRBV3-1 and TRBJ2-7; the D is unclear. V was pared by 1 base and J by 3 bases, with 4 bases between. Germline assignment: CDR1 LGHDT and CDR2 YNNKEL (reference sequence). The CDR3 loop spans 12 amino acids. The CDR3 DNA sequence: TGTGCCAGCAGCCAAGCCATCTACGAGCAGTACTTC. Protein: CASSQAIYEQYF.

The chain combines TRBV20-1 with TRBJ2-7, with 8 bases fitting TRBD1. Germline V gene data show CDR1 as DFQATT and CDR2 as SNEGSKA (reference sequence). V dropped 3 bases and J dropped 2; count of bases not matched to a gene: 3. The CDR3 has 13 amino acids. CDR3 DNA: TGCAGTGCTAGTGCGGACAGGGCCTACGAGCAGTACTTC. As protein: CSASADRAYEQYF.

The chain combines TRBV6-1 with TRBJ2-7; 10 bases are a match to TRBD1. CDR1 and CDR2 (germline): MNHNS, SASEGT. This CDR3 contains 15 residues. V shed 4 bases, J shed 2 bases, and the junction held 5 bases outside the gene matches. In nucleotides, the CDR3 is TGTGCCAGCAGTGTATTGGGACAGGGGCCCTACGAGCAGTACTTC. It yields the protein CASSVLGQGPYEQYF.

The V gene is TRBV27, the J gene TRBJ1-6; D perhaps matches TRBD1 (6 bases). The V end lost 2 bases, the J end lost 12 bases, and 14 bases lay between the germline ends. Germline CDR1 and CDR2: MNHEY and SMNVEV (reference sequence). There are 14 residues in the CDR3. The CDR3 DNA reads TGTGCCAGCAGTTTAGAACAGGGTTATGGACCCCTCCACTTT. As protein: CASSLEQGYGPLHF.

There are a few counts of this clonotype. The rearrangement joins TRBV20-1 to TRBJ2-1; 12 nucleotides agree with TRBD2. V was clipped by 6 bases and J by 0 bases; unmatched bases: 12. This CDR3 spans 18 amino acids. The V gene's germline CDR1 is DFQATT and CDR2 SNEGSKA (reference sequence). CDR3 protein: CSARLAGAPKGSYNEQFF. DNA for the CDR3: TGCAGTGCCCGACTAGCGGGAGCCCCCAAGGGCTCCTACAATGAGCAGTTCTTC.

The rearrangement uses TRBV4-2 and TRBJ1-2; D call uncertain. The CDR3 consists of 15 residues. Between the trimmed V and J ends, which lost 2 bases and 3 bases, there was a span of 13 bases. Germline V gene lookup returns CDR1 LGHNA and CDR2 YNFKEQ. CDR3 coding DNA: TGTGCCAGCAGCCAAAATGTCCAGGCTGACTATGGCTACACCTTC. It yields the protein CASSQNVQADYGYTF.

The chain is built from TRBV6-2 or TRBV6-3 and TRBJ2-7; 8 bases agree with TRBD2. V shed 7 bases and J 0 bases; nucleotides not matched to a gene: 11. Germline V gives CDR1 MNHEY, CDR2 SVGEGT. This CDR3 region has 16 residues. The CDR3 DNA sequence: TGTGCCAGCACCTCGAGGACTAGCTCATTCTCCTACGAGCAGTACTTC. It specifies CASTSRTSSFSYEQYF.